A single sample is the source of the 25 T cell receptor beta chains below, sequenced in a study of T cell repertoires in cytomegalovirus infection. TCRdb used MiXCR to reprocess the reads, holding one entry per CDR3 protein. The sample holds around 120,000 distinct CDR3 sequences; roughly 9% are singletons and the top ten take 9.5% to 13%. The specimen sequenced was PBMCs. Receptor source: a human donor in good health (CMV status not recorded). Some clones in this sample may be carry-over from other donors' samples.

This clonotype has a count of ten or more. The CDR3 sequence is CASSYEGVGYGYTF. DNA of the CDR3: TGTGCCAGCAGTTACGAGGGAGTTGGGTATGGCTACACCTTC. This rearrangement joins TRBV6-6 to TRBJ1-2, with D hard to call. The germline V gene encodes CDR1 MNHNY and CDR2 SVGAGI (reference sequence). V dropped 2 bases and J dropped 5 bases, with 12 bases sitting between them. The CDR3 is 14 amino acids.

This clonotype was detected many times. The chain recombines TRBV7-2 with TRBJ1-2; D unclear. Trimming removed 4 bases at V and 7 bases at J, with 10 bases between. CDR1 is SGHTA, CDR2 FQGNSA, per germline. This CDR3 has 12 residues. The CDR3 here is CASSSNLGGYTF. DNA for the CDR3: TGTGCCAGCAGCTCCAACTTGGGTGGCTACACCTTC.

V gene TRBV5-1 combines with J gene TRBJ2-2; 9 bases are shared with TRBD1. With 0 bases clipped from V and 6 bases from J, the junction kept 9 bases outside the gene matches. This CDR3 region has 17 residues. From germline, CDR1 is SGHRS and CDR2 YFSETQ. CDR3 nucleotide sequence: TGCGCCAGCAGCTTGGGATTAGGGACAGGGAAATCCGGGGAGCTGTTTTTT. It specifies CASSLGLGTGKSGELFF.

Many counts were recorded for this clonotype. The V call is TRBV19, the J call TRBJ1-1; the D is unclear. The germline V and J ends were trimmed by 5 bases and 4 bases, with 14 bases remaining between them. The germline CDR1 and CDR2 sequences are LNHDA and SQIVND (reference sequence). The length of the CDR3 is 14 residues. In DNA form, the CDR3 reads TGTGCCAGTAGTTCCAGAGGATGGGGCACTGAAGCTTTCTTT. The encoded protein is CASSSRGWGTEAFF.

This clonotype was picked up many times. The CDR3 protein is CASSSIQAYGEQFF. CDR3 DNA sequence: TGTGCCAGCAGCTCCATACAGGCTTACGGTGAGCAGTTCTTC. This rearrangement joins TRBV11-2 to TRBJ2-1; maybe TRBD1 (5 bases). The V end was cut by 4 bases, the J end by 9 bases, with 16 bases between. The CDR3 length is 14 residues. Looked up from germline, CDR1 is SGHAT and CDR2 is FQNNGV.

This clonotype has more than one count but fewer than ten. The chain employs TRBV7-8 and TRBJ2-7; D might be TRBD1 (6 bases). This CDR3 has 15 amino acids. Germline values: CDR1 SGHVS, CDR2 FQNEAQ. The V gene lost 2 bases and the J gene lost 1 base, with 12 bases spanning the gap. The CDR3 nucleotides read TGTGCCAGCAGCTTATACCAGGGGTCATCCTACGAGCAGTACTTC. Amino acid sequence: CASSLYQGSSYEQYF.

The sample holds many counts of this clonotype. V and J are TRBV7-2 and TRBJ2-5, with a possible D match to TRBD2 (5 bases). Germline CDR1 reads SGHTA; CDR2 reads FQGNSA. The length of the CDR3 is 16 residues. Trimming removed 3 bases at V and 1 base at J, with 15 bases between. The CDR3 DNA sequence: TGTGCCAGCAGCTTGGCGCAGACCGGGATCCAAGAGACCCAGTACTTC. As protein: CASSLAQTGIQETQYF.

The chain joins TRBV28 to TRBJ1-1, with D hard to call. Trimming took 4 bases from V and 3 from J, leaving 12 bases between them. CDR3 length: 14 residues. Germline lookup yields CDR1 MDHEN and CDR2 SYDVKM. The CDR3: CASSYPVGDTEAFF. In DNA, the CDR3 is TGTGCCAGCAGTTACCCAGTTGGTGACACTGAAGCTTTCTTT.

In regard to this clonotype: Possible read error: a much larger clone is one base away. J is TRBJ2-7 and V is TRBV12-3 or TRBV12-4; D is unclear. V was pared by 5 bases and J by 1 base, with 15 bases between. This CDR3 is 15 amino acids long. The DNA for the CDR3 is TGTGCCAGCAGTACCCAGGAACTGCTTTCCTACGAGCAGTACTTC. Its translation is CASSTQELLSYEQYF.

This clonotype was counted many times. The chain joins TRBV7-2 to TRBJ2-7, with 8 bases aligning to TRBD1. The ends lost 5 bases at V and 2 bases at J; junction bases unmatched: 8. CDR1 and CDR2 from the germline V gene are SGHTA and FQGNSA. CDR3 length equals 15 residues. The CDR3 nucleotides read TGTGCCAGCAGCCCGAGTCGGGACAGGACCTACGAGCAGTACTTC. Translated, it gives CASSPSRDRTYEQYF. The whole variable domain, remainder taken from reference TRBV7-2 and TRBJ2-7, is GAGVSQSPSNKVTEKGKDVELRCDPISGHTALYWYRQSLGQGLEFLIYFQGNSAPDKSGLPSDRFSAERTGGSVSTLTIQRTQQEDSAVYLCASSPSRDRTYEQYFGPGTRLTVT.

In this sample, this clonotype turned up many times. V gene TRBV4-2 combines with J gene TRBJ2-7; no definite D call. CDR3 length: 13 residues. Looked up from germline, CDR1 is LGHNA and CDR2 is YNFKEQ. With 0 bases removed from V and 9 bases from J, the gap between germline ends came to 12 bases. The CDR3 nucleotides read TGTGCCAGCAGCCAAGATGGGCCCCCCGGGCAGTACTTC. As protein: CASSQDGPPGQYF.

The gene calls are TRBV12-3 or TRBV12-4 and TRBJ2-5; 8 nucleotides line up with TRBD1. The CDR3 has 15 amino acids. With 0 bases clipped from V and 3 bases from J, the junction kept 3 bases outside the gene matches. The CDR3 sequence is CASSLAGTGEETQYF. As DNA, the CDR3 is TGTGCCAGCAGTTTAGCTGGGACAGGCGAAGAGACCCAGTACTTC.

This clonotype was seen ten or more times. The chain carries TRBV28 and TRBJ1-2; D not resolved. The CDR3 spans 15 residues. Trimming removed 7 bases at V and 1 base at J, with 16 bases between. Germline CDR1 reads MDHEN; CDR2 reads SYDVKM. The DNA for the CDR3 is TGTGCCAGCACCCCCCCCCCCACAGATAACTATGGCTACACCTTC. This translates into CASTPPPTDNYGYTF.

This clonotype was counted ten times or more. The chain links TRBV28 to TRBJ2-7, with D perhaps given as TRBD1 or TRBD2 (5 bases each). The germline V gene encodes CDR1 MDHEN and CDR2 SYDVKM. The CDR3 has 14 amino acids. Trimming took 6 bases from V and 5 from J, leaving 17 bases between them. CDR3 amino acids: CASRGDLRNDEQYF. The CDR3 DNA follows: TGTGCCAGCAGGGGGGATTTACGGAACGACGAGCAGTACTTC.

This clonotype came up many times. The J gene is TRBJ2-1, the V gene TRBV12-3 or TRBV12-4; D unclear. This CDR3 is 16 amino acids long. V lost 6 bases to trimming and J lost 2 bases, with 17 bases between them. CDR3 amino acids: CASSSDIGLAYNEQFF. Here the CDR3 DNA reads TGTGCCAGCAGCTCCGATATAGGCTTGGCCTACAATGAGCAGTTCTTC.

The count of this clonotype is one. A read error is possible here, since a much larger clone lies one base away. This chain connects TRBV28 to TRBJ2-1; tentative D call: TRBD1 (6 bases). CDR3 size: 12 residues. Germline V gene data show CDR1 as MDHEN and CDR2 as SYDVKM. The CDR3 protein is CARSLNREEQFF. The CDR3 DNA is TGTGCCAGGAGTTTAAACAGGGAGGAGCAGTTCTTC. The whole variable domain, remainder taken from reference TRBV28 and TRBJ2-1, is DVKVTQSSRYLVKRTGEKVFLECVQDMDHENMFWYRQDPGLGLRLIYFSYDVKMKEKGDIPEGYSVSREKKERFSLILESASTNQTSMYLCARSLNREEQFFGPGTRLTVL.

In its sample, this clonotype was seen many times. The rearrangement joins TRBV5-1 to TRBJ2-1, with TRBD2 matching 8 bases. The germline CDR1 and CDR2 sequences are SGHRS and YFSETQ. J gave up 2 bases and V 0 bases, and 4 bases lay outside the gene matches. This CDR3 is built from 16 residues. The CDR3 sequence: CASSLGGGIAYNEQFF. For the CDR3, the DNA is TGCGCCAGCAGCTTGGGCGGGGGGATTGCCTACAATGAGCAGTTCTTC.

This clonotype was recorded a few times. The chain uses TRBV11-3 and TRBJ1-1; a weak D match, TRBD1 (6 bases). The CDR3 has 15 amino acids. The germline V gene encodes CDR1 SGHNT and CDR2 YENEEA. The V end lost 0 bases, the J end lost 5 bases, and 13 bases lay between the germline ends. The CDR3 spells CASSLDSSGATEAFF. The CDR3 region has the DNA TGTGCCAGCAGCTTAGATTCCTCGGGGGCTACTGAAGCTTTCTTT.

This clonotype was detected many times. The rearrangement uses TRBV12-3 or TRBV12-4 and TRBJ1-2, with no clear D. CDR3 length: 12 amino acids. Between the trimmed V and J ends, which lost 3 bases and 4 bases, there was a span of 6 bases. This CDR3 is CASSFQLYGYTF. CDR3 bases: TGTGCCAGCAGTTTCCAGCTCTATGGCTACACCTTC.

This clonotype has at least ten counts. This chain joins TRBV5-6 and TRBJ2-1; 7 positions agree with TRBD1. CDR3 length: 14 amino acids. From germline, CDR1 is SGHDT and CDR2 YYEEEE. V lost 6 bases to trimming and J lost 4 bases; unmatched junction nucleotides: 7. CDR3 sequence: CASILTGKYNEQFF. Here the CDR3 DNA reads TGTGCCAGCATCCTGACAGGGAAATACAATGAGCAGTTCTTC.

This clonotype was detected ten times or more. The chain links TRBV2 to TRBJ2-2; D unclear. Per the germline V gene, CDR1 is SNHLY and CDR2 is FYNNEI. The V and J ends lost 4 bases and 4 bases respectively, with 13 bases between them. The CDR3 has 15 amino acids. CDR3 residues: CASSAQSTSTGELFF. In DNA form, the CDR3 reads TGTGCCAGCAGTGCCCAGTCGACGAGCACCGGGGAGCTGTTTTTT. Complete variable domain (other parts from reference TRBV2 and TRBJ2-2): EPEVTQTPSHQVTQMGQEVILRCVPISNHLYFYWYRQILGQKVEFLVSFYNNEISEKSEIFDDQFSVERPDGSNFTLKIRSTKLEDSAMYFCASSAQSTSTGELFFGEGSRLTVL.

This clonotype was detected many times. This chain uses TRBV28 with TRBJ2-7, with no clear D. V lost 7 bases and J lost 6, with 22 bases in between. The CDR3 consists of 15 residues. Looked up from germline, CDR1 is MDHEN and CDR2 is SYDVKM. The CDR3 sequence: CASIGSETTSPEQYF. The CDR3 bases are TGTGCCAGCATCGGGTCGGAAACAACCTCCCCCGAGCAGTACTTC.

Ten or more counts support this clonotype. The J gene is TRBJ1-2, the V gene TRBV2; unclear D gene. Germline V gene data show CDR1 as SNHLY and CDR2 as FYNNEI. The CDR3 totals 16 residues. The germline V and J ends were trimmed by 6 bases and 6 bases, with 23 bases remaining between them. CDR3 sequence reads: CASRESVMPIDDGYTF. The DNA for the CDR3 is TGTGCCAGCAGGGAATCAGTAATGCCCATCGACGATGGCTACACCTTC. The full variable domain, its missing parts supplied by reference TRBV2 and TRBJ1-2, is EPEVTQTPSHQVTQMGQEVILRCVPISNHLYFYWYRQILGQKVEFLVSFYNNEISEKSEIFDDQFSVERPDGSNFTLKIRSTKLEDSAMYFCASRESVMPIDDGYTFGSGTRLTVV.

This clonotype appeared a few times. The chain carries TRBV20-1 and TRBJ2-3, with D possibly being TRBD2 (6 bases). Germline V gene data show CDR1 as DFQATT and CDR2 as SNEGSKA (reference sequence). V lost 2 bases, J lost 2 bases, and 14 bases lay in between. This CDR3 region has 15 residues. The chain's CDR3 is CSARIPGGLTDTQYF. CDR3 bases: TGCAGTGCTAGAATCCCCGGGGGACTCACAGATACGCAGTATTTT.

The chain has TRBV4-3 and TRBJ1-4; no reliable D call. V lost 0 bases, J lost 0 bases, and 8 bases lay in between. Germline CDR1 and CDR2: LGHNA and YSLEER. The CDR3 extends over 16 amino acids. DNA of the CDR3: TGCGCCAGCAGCCAAGATCCCGCGACAACTAATGAAAAACTGTTTTTT. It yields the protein CASSQDPATTNEKLFF.